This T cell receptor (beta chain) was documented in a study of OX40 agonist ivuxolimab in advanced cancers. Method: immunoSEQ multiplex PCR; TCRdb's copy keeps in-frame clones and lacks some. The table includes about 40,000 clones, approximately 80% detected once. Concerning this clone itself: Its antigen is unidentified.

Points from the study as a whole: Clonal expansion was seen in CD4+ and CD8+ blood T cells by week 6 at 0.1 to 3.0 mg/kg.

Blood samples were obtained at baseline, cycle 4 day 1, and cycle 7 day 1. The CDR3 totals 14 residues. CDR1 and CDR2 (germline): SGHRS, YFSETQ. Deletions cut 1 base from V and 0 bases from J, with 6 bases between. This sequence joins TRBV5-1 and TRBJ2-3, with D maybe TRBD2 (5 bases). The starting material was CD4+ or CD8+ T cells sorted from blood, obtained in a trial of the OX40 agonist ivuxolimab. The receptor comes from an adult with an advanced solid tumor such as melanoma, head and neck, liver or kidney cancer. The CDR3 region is CASSLRTSTDTQYF. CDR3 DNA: TGCGCCAGCAGCTTGAGGACTAGCACAGATACGCAGTATTTT.